These T cell receptor beta chains were read from a single sample in a study of vaccination and CD4 T cells after COVID-19. TCRdb recomputed calls from the PCR reads with MiXCR, one row per CDR3 protein. The sample shows about 9,600 distinct CDR3 sequences, over 40% of them seen only once. These receptors' antigens are unknown. The sample was CD4+ T cells from blood, cultured in vitro. These receptor sequences come from a human donor who had recovered from COVID-19. Each CDR3 is given with its conserved first and last residue. Each record gives: D gene, clone size, V gene, CDR3 length, J gene, CDR3 protein, CDR3 DNA. A D gene is named only where the DNA matches it firmly. The listing skips clone size in some rows; elsewhere it reads once, few, many or a size class.

TRBD1,-,TRBV7-2,14,TRBJ1-1,CASSLSRGHTEAFF,TGTGCCAGCAGCTTATCTAGGGGGCACACTGAAGCTTTCTTT
-,-,TRBV6-2/TRBV6-3,12,TRBJ2-3,CASRTSLDTQYF,TGTGCCAGCAGGACTAGTTTAGATACGCAGTATTTT
TRBD1,-,TRBV2,13,TRBJ2-5,CASRGTGMETQYF,TGTGCCAGCAGGGGGACAGGGATGGAGACCCAGTACTTC
-,-,TRBV15,15,TRBJ1-1,CATSRGSGGLTEAFF,TGTGCCACCAGCAGAGGTTCGGGGGGCTTGACTGAAGCTTTCTTT
-,few,TRBV20-1,15,TRBJ1-1,CSARAPGLQNTEAFF,TGCAGTGCTAGGGCTCCGGGACTCCAGAACACTGAAGCTTTCTTT
TRBD1,few,TRBV6-1,12,TRBJ2-7,CASRLGQAEQYF,TGTGCCAGCAGGCTAGGACAGGCCGAGCAGTACTTC
-,-,TRBV15,14,TRBJ2-7,CATSAGLNSYEQYF,TGTGCCACCAGCGCCGGACTGAACTCCTACGAGCAGTACTTC
-,-,TRBV4-3,14,TRBJ1-2,CASSQSAGRDGYTF,TGCGCCAGCAGCCAGTCCGCCGGGCGCGATGGCTACACCTTC
TRBD1,-,TRBV20-1,13,TRBJ1-4,CSAIDRAGEKLFF,TGCAGTGCTATAGACAGGGCAGGAGAAAAACTGTTTTTT
-,-,TRBV14,14,TRBJ2-5,CASSQDGAGETQYF,TGTGCCAGCAGCCAAGACGGGGCCGGAGAGACCCAGTACTTC
TRBD2,-,TRBV20-1,15,TRBJ2-3,CSAKLAGGYTDTQYF,TGCAGTGCCAAGCTAGCGGGCGGATACACAGATACGCAGTATTTT